This T cell receptor beta chain was sequenced for a study of T cell responses to AZD1222 COVID-19 vaccine. The table came from immunoSEQ multiplex PCR; TCRdb's copy has only in-frame clones and leaves some out. Among about 150,000 clones listed, 87% were seen once. CDR1 is LGHNA and CDR2 is YNFKEQ in the germline V gene. The CDR3 loop spans 14 amino acids. V lost 0 bases and J lost 5, with 11 bases in between. Whether given at about 4 or about 12 weeks, second doses were pooled. Findings and caveats of the study: Unmutated regions of variants are reportedly targeted by nearly half of spike-specific TCRs.

This clone showed up just a few times. No antigen is known for it. V and J are TRBV4-2 and TRBJ2-7; D gene unclear. The source was peripheral blood, collected 28 days after the second AZD1222 dose. The sequence was obtained from an adult who received the AZD1222 COVID-19 vaccine. The CDR3 reads CASSQDYRTDEQYF. DNA for the CDR3: TGTGCCAGCAGCCAAGATTACAGAACCGACGAGCAGTACTTC.